Each of the 20 T cell receptor beta chains below was sequenced from the same sample in a study of post-analysis software for immune sequencing data (dated by TCRdb to about 2015). No cognate antigen is known for these TCRs. On the study overall, not on this receptor specifically: Patients showed significantly higher frequencies than controls for about 5 TRBV segments, among them TRBV5-6, TRBV5-1 and TRBV20-1.

Receptor libraries were prepared by PCR. The instrument given in TCRdb is Illumina HiSeq 2500. To reduce PCR and sequencing biases, unique molecular identifiers were built into the TCR beta cDNA libraries. Using fastp trimming at Q25 and MiXCR clonotype assembly, TCRdb reanalyzed the public sequencing data and kept in-frame beta chains. One record per CDR3 amino acid sequence lists the most common genes and DNA. This sample has around 770,000 distinct CDR3 sequences in its table, and around 42% of those were observed once. 4.9% of the sample comes from the top ten. The sample taken for sequencing was blood. These receptors were collected from a girl under 18 with multiple sclerosis.

This clonotype was seen a few times. The chain uses TRBV4-2 and TRBJ1-1; D may be TRBD1 (6 bases). With 4 bases removed from V and 1 base from J, the gap between germline ends came to 13 bases. Germline V gene lookup returns CDR1 LGHNA and CDR2 YNFKEQ. The CDR3 totals 15 residues. CDR3 sequence reads: CASSPGDRQNTEAFF. The CDR3 DNA reads TGTGCCAGCAGCCCCGGAGACAGGCAGAACACTGAAGCTTTCTTT.

This chain connects TRBV5-1 to TRBJ2-1; D is unresolved. V was cut by 0 bases and J by 9 bases, with 10 bases left in between. The CDR3 has 13 amino acids. Germline V CDR1 and CDR2: SGHRS, YFSETQ. DNA for the CDR3: TGCGCCAGCAGCTTGGTTCGAGGTATTGAGCAGTTCTTC. This sequence encodes CASSLVRGIEQFF.

J is TRBJ1-2 and V is TRBV2, with 7 nucleotides matching TRBD1. The CDR3 covers 16 residues. The trim removed 2 bases at V and 4 bases at J, leaving 10 bases unmatched. The V gene's germline CDR1 is SNHLY and CDR2 FYNNEI. Here the CDR3 DNA reads TGTGCCAGCAGTGAACGCCGGGACAGTACTAGCTATGGCTACACCTTC. This translates into CASSERRDSTSYGYTF.

The V and J genes are TRBV5-1 and TRBJ1-6, with 7 nucleotides matching TRBD1. Germline CDR1 SGHRS, CDR2 YFSETQ. The CDR3 covers 16 residues. With 4 bases clipped from V and 7 bases from J, the junction kept 11 bases outside the gene matches. CDR3 sequence reads: CASSTAPGTVNSPLHF. For the CDR3, the DNA is TGCGCCAGCAGCACTGCCCCCGGGACAGTGAATTCACCCCTCCACTTT.

The DNA of the CDR3 is TGCAGTGCTACAAACCCGGGACACCTCTACGAGCAGTACTTC. Translating gives CSATNPGHLYEQYF. The genes are TRBV20-1 and TRBJ2-7; D perhaps matches TRBD1 (6 bases). The V gene lost 4 bases and the J gene lost 3 bases, with 16 bases spanning the gap. This CDR3 contains 14 residues. Germline CDR1 and CDR2: DFQATT and SNEGSKA (reference sequence).

The chain uses TRBV28 and TRBJ2-5, with D possibly being TRBD1 or TRBD2 (5 bases each). The J call may not be correct, given that the DNA end is closer to TRBJ2-7. The length of the CDR3 is 15 residues. Germline V lookup: CDR1 MDHEN, CDR2 SYDVKM. The CDR3: CASSSLSGTPREQYF. The CDR3 bases are TGTGCCAGCAGTTCCCTCTCCGGGACCCCACGCGAGCAGTACTTC.

This clonotype has more than one count but fewer than ten. The V and J genes are TRBV28 and TRBJ1-2; D is ambiguous. This CDR3 contains 12 residues. Germline V gene data show CDR1 as MDHEN and CDR2 as SYDVKM. Trimming removed 5 bases at V and 8 bases at J, with 12 bases between. CDR3 protein: CASSPSRRGYTF. The CDR3 region has the DNA TGTGCCAGCAGTCCCTCAAGGAGGGGCTACACCTTC.

The V and J genes are TRBV29-1 and TRBJ2-1, with D tentatively TRBD2 (5 bases). The CDR3 runs to 11 residues. Germline V gene sequence: CDR1 SQVTM, CDR2 ANQGSEA. The V end was cut by 2 bases, the J end by 12 bases, with 11 bases between. This CDR3 is CSVETRTGQFF. CDR3 DNA: TGCAGCGTTGAAACTAGAACGGGGCAGTTCTTC.

This clonotype was seen a few times. The chain couples TRBV7-9 to TRBJ2-3; 8 bases agree with TRBD2. The CDR3 runs 11 residues. V lost 11 bases, J lost 11 bases, and 9 bases stayed unmatched. From germline, CDR1 is SEHNR and CDR2 FQNEAQ (reference sequence). The DNA for the CDR3 is TGTGCCGGCATAGAACTAGCGGAGCAGTATTTT. Amino acids: CAGIELAEQYF.

This clonotype was seen repeatedly, ten times or more. This chain uses TRBV6-6 with TRBJ2-7; D remains ambiguous. V lost 6 bases to trimming and J lost 4 bases, with 10 bases between them. Germline CDR1 and CDR2: MNHNY and SVGAGI (reference sequence). This CDR3 contains 12 residues. The CDR3 bases are TGTGCCAGCAGCCCGGTGGGTTACGAGCAGTACTTC. It codes for CASSPVGYEQYF.

The V call is TRBV5-5, the J call TRBJ2-1; D is possibly TRBD2 (8 bases). There are 15 residues in the CDR3. The germline V gene has CDR1 SGHKS and CDR2 YYEKEE (reference sequence). V dropped 3 bases and J dropped 3 bases, with 13 bases sitting between them. The CDR3 reads CASSSGGDSYNEQFF. In DNA, the CDR3 is TGTGCCAGCAGCTCGGGGGGGGACAGCTACAATGAGCAGTTCTTC.

The V call is TRBV12-3 or TRBV12-4, the J call TRBJ1-2, with TRBD1 as a possible D gene (5 bases). The CDR3 is 15 residues long. Trimming cost V 4 bases and J 4 bases, with 16 bases left between them. CDR3 region: CASSSRTPLAYGYTF. CDR3 coding DNA: TGTGCCAGCAGTTCGCGGACACCTCTTGCCTATGGCTACACCTTC.

The genes are TRBV5-1 and TRBJ2-7; D unclear. The CDR3 runs to 14 residues. V was pared by 4 bases and J by 2 bases, with 13 bases between. Germline-derived CDR1 and CDR2 are SGHRS and YFSETQ. The chain's CDR3 is CASSPFPDPYEQYF. The CDR3 DNA reads TGCGCCAGCAGCCCCTTTCCGGACCCCTACGAGCAGTACTTC.

For this clonotype: Mismatch with germline at one junction end may stem from a read error. V is TRBV6-2 or TRBV6-3 and J is TRBJ2-5, with D possibly matching TRBD1 (7 bases). The tail of the sequence fits TRBJ2-7 better, so the J call may be wrong. Looked up from germline, CDR1 is MNHEY and CDR2 is SVGEGT. This CDR3 has 15 amino acids. In DNA form, the CDR3 reads TGTGCCGGCAGGCTTGACAGGGAGGCTTCCTGCGAGCAGTACTTC. Translated: CAGRLDREASCEQYF.

CDR3 sequence reads: CASSPRGAGEQFF. CDR3 DNA: TGTGCCAGCAGCCCTCGCGGGGCGGGAGAGCAGTTCTTC. V and J are TRBV7-2 and TRBJ2-1; D is perhaps TRBD2 (6 bases). From germline, CDR1 is SGHTA and CDR2 FQGNSA. The V end was cut by 5 bases, the J end by 10 bases, with 15 bases between. The CDR3 extends over 13 amino acids.

The genes are TRBV20-1 and TRBJ2-3; tentative D call: TRBD2 (6 bases). Per the germline V gene, CDR1 is DFQATT and CDR2 is SNEGSKA (reference sequence). Trimming left V 7 bases short and J 2 bases short, with 13 bases between. This CDR3 has 13 amino acids. In DNA form, the CDR3 reads TGCAGTGTTAGCGCGGGGTACACAGATACGCAGTATTTT. It is translated as CSVSAGYTDTQYF.

There are a few counts of this clonotype. The chain links TRBV27 to TRBJ2-3, with D tentatively TRBD2 (6 bases). The V end was cut by 5 bases, the J end by 4 bases, with 13 bases between. The germline CDR1 and CDR2 sequences are MNHEY and SMNVEV (reference sequence). CDR3 length equals 14 residues. CDR3 loop: CASSPYRLADTQYF. In DNA form, the CDR3 reads TGTGCCAGCAGTCCGTATCGACTAGCAGATACGCAGTATTTT.

V usage is TRBV27 and J usage is TRBJ1-6; D is undetermined. This CDR3 contains 14 residues. The V end was cut by 6 bases, the J end by 7 bases, with 13 bases between. CDR1 is MNHEY, CDR2 SMNVEV, per germline (reference sequence). CDR3 residues: CASRSGLSNSPLHF. In nucleotides, the CDR3 is TGTGCCAGCAGATCAGGACTATCGAATTCACCCCTCCACTTT.

This clonotype occurred a few times. The chain's CDR3 is CASRGLGYQETQYF. As DNA, the CDR3 is TGTGCCAGCAGGGGCCTGGGTTACCAAGAGACCCAGTACTTC. V gene TRBV6-5 combines with J gene TRBJ2-5, with unresolved D. The V end lost 6 bases, the J end lost 0 bases, and 11 bases lay between the germline ends. The CDR3 sequence is 14 residues long. CDR1 is MNHEY, CDR2 SVGAGI, per germline.

This clonotype was counted between two and nine times. The genes are TRBV12-3 or TRBV12-4 and TRBJ2-7, with TRBD1 matching over 7 bases. The V segment lost 4 bases and the J segment 5 bases; nucleotides outside the gene matches: 8. The CDR3 is 14 residues long. The CDR3 nucleotides are TGTGCCAGCAGTTCGACAGGGAGAACCGACGAGCAGTACTTC. Protein: CASSSTGRTDEQYF.